This entry concerns a single T cell receptor beta chain. Sample-barcoded 5' priming and a J-beta primer mix drove a second PCR of about 6 to 12 cycles. Each cDNA molecule was tagged by a template-switch adaptor that had 12 random nucleotides. TCRdb independently ran MiXCR on the 5' RACE reads; one entry per CDR3 protein. Of hundreds of thousands of distinct CDR3 sequences listed, roughly three fifths are singletons. These data come from a study of blood T cells in healthy people across ages. This CDR3 has 14 amino acids. Per the germline V gene, CDR1 is SGHTA and CDR2 is FQGNSA. V shed 5 bases and J shed 2 bases, with 12 bases lying between them.

The clonotype originates from a man between 60 and 75 years old in good health. This chain links TRBV7-2 with TRBJ2-5; D gene uncertain. Sequences were obtained from blood. The CDR3 nucleotides are TGTGCCAGCAGCCGGGCGAACGTTCAAGAGACCCAGTACTTC. This translates into CASSRANVQETQYF.